One and the same sample provided the 29 T cell receptor beta chains below, sequenced in a study of T cell responses to AZD1222 COVID-19 vaccine. Profiled with immunoSEQ multiplex PCR; TCRdb holds only in-frame clones, not every one. The sample has some 130,000 clones; 85% to 90% are singletons. Sample: peripheral blood, taken on day 0 of AZD1222 vaccination. Receptors were obtained from an adult in good health.

V usage is TRBV5-1 and J usage is TRBJ1-4, with a weak D call TRBD1 (5 bases). V was shortened by 0 bases and J by 3 bases, with 9 bases between the two germline ends. Germline V CDR1 and CDR2: SGHRS, YFSETQ. The CDR3 has 15 amino acids. Here the CDR3 reads CASSLVGGANEKLFF. CDR3 bases: TGCGCCAGCAGCTTGGTTGGAGGGGCTAATGAAAAACTGTTTTTT.

The rearrangement links TRBV28 to TRBJ1-5; D is undetermined. Looked up from germline, CDR1 is MDHEN and CDR2 is SYDVKM. The CDR3 covers 15 residues. V lost 3 bases, J lost 5 bases, and 14 bases lay in between. CDR3 coding DNA: TGTGCCAGCAGTTTTAGGAGGTTAGGCTATCAGCCCCAGCATTTT. Protein sequence: CASSFRRLGYQPQHF.

This chain uses TRBV9 with TRBJ1-2; no firm D call. Germline CDR1 SGDLS, CDR2 YYNGEE. V lost 0 bases and J lost 1, with 4 bases in between. The CDR3 has 13 amino acids. The CDR3: CASSVAFNYGYTF. DNA of the CDR3: TGTGCCAGCAGCGTAGCGTTTAACTATGGCTACACCTTC.

This sequence joins TRBV5-1 and TRBJ1-3; no clear D. The V end lost 2 bases, the J end lost 0 bases, and 12 bases lay between the germline ends. The germline CDR1 and CDR2 sequences are SGHRS and YFSETQ. CDR3 length: 16 residues. The CDR3 nucleotides are TGCGCCAGCAGCTTCGACTCGGGGAACTCTGGAAACACCATATATTTT. Encoded protein: CASSFDSGNSGNTIYF. Together with reference TRBV5-1 and TRBJ1-3, the CDR3 gives the full variable domain: KAGVTQTPRYLIKTRGQQVTLSCSPISGHRSVSWYQQTPGQGLQFLFEYFSETQRNKGNFPGRFSGRQFSNSRSEMNVSTLELGDSALYLCASSFDSGNSGNTIYFGEGSWLTVV.

This chain connects TRBV27 to TRBJ1-2; 8 nucleotides line up with TRBD1. Germline V lookup: CDR1 MNHEY, CDR2 SMNVEV (reference sequence). With V trimmed by 4 bases and J by 7 bases, 2 bases remained unmatched. The CDR3 consists of 12 residues. The CDR3 DNA reads as TGTGCCAGCAGTTCGACAGGGGTTGGCTACACCTTC. Translated: CASSSTGVGYTF.

V is TRBV19 and J is TRBJ1-5; TRBD1 aligns across 7 bases. Germline CDR1 reads LNHDA; CDR2 reads SQIVND (reference sequence). J was trimmed by 6 bases and V by 5 bases; bases with no gene match: 13. CDR3 length: 16 amino acids. This chain's CDR3 is CASSPGRGRSGQPQHF. CDR3 coding DNA: TGTGCCAGTAGTCCCGGGAGGGGGCGAAGCGGTCAGCCCCAGCATTTT.

This chain connects TRBV7-2 to TRBJ1-2; D not certain. There are 11 residues in the CDR3. From germline, CDR1 is SGHTA and CDR2 FQGNSA. V was trimmed by 4 bases and J by 6 bases, leaving 6 bases between them. CDR3 protein: CASSWVHGYTF. In DNA form, the CDR3 reads TGTGCCAGCAGCTGGGTCCATGGCTACACCTTC.

The J gene is TRBJ2-7, the V gene TRBV5-1; tentatively, D is TRBD1 or TRBD2 (5 bases each). V shed 5 bases and J shed 3 bases, with 12 bases lying between them. Germline V CDR1 and CDR2: SGHRS, YFSETQ. This CDR3 comprises 13 residues. The CDR3: CASSRDGGYEQYF. CDR3 nucleotides: TGCGCCAGCAGTCGGGACGGAGGCTACGAGCAGTACTTC.

In this sample, this clone turned up a few times. The chain uses TRBV14 and TRBJ2-5; 7 bases match TRBD1. Per germline, CDR1 SGHDN and CDR2 FVKESK. This CDR3 has 15 residues. With 0 bases clipped from V and 4 bases from J, the junction kept 5 bases outside the gene matches. The CDR3 DNA follows: TGTGCCAGCAGCCAAGATCTAGGGACAGCAGAGACCCAGTACTTC. It encodes CASSQDLGTAETQYF.

This rearrangement joins TRBV11-3 to TRBJ1-1, with D hard to call. V lost 1 base and J 4 bases, leaving 7 bases between the germline ends. The CDR3 length is 13 residues. CDR1 is SGHNT, CDR2 YENEEA, per germline. The CDR3 protein is CASSLAVGTEAFF. CDR3 in DNA: TGTGCCAGCAGCTTAGCCGTGGGCACTGAAGCTTTCTTT.

The genes are TRBV14 and TRBJ1-1, with D perhaps TRBD1 (5 bases). Germline assignment: CDR1 SGHDN and CDR2 FVKESK. The CDR3 spans 14 residues. The V end was cut by 1 base, the J end by 4 bases, with 10 bases between. The CDR3 sequence: CASSQARGGTEAFF. As DNA, the CDR3 is TGTGCCAGCAGCCAAGCCCGGGGGGGCACTGAAGCTTTCTTT.

This chain links TRBV16 with TRBJ1-6, with D possibly matching TRBD1 (6 bases). The CDR3 sequence is 16 residues long. V shed 0 bases and J shed 4 bases, with 10 bases lying between them. Germline V gives CDR1 KGHSY, CDR2 FQNENV. CDR3 bases: TGTGCCAGCAGCCAATCATCAGGGGCTTATAATTCACCCCTCCACTTT. This translates into CASSQSSGAYNSPLHF.

The V and J genes are TRBV28 and TRBJ1-1, with D hard to call. Deletions cut 5 bases from V and 0 bases from J, with 7 bases between. The CDR3 sequence is 13 residues long. The germline V gene has CDR1 MDHEN and CDR2 SYDVKM. The CDR3 DNA reads as TGTGCCAGCAGTACCAGGATGAACACTGAAGCTTTCTTT. It yields the protein CASSTRMNTEAFF.

This chain connects TRBV9 to TRBJ1-3; 7 nucleotides align to TRBD1. The CDR3 sequence is 16 residues long. Unmatched junction bases numbered 3, after V lost 0 bases and J lost 0 bases. CDR1 SGDLS and CDR2 YYNGEE come from the germline V gene. The CDR3 is CASSVGGQASGNTIYF. The DNA for the CDR3 is TGTGCCAGCAGCGTAGGTGGACAGGCCTCTGGAAACACCATATATTTT.

This chain joins TRBV5-4 and TRBJ2-7; TRBD1 matches at 10 bases. The CDR3 spans 14 residues. Germline CDR1 reads SGHNT; CDR2 reads YYREEE (reference sequence). Losses at the gene ends were 3 bases for V and 4 bases for J; bases not matched to a gene: 4. The CDR3 sequence: CASSSGTGDYEQYF. The DNA of the CDR3 is TGTGCCAGCAGCTCCGGGACAGGGGATTACGAGCAGTACTTC. Combining the CDR3 with reference TRBV5-4 and TRBJ2-7 gives the whole variable domain ETGVTQSPTHLIKTRGQQVTLRCSSQSGHNTVSWYQQALGQGPQFIFQYYREEENGRGNFPPRFSGLQFPNYSSELNVNALELDDSALYLCASSSGTGDYEQYFGPGTRLTVT.

The chain links TRBV11-2 to TRBJ1-1, with D hard to call. V was cut by 5 bases and J by 4 bases, with 11 bases left in between. The CDR3 is made up of 13 amino acids. The germline V gene encodes CDR1 SGHAT and CDR2 FQNNGV. The CDR3 DNA reads as TGTGCCAGCAGCCTAAAGAGAGGCACTGAAGCTTTCTTT. Its protein product is CASSLKRGTEAFF.

This chain uses TRBV3-1 (or the pseudogene TRBV3-2) with TRBJ2-3; TRBD2 agrees at 14 bases. The CDR3 sequence is 18 residues long. The junction had 10 bases not matched to a gene; V was cut back by 4 bases and J by 4 bases. Per germline, CDR1 LGHDT and CDR2 YNNKEL (reference sequence). The CDR3 DNA follows: TGTGCCAGCAGCCTCAAGACTAGCGGGAGGGTTCGGGCAGATACGCAGTATTTT. It specifies CASSLKTSGRVRADTQYF.

V and J are TRBV6-4 and TRBJ2-3; D assignment may be TRBD1 or TRBD2 (6 bases each). Germline V gene sequence: CDR1 MRHNA, CDR2 SNTAGT. CDR3 size: 15 residues. Trimming shortened V by 2 bases and J by 2 bases, and 11 bases separated the two germline ends. This CDR3 is CASSDVAGHTDTQYF. In DNA, the CDR3 is TGTGCCAGCAGTGACGTGGCGGGACACACAGATACGCAGTATTTT.

The V gene is TRBV6-2 or TRBV6-3, the J gene TRBJ1-2; D is uncertain. The germline V and J ends were trimmed by 2 bases and 7 bases, with 14 bases remaining between them. Looked up from germline, CDR1 is MNHEY and CDR2 is SVGEGT. The CDR3 extends over 14 amino acids. Written as DNA, the CDR3 is TGTGCCAGCAGTTACATTCTCCTAAGTGGTGGCTACACCTTC. Translation: CASSYILLSGGYTF.

The chain employs TRBV19 and TRBJ1-2; 7 bases match TRBD1. CDR1 and CDR2 (germline): LNHDA, SQIVND (reference sequence). After removal of 6 bases from V and 8 bases from J, the junction contained 6 bases not matched to a gene. The CDR3 totals 12 residues. The CDR3 sequence is CASREGAYGYTF. The CDR3 DNA reads as TGTGCCAGTAGAGAGGGGGCGTACGGCTACACCTTC.

V gene TRBV4-3 combines with J gene TRBJ1-1; the D is unclear. Germline loops: CDR1 LGHNA, CDR2 YSLEER. This CDR3 has 15 amino acids. The V end was cut by 1 base, the J end by 1 base, with 10 bases between. The CDR3 reads CASSQARSRNTEAFF. CDR3 nucleotide sequence: TGCGCCAGCAGCCAAGCCAGGAGCCGGAACACTGAAGCTTTCTTT.

The chain links TRBV29-1 to TRBJ2-2; a weak D match, TRBD2 (6 bases). V was pared by 6 bases and J by 4 bases, with 15 bases between. The CDR3 has 14 amino acids. Looked up from germline, CDR1 is SQVTM and CDR2 is ANQGSEA. The CDR3 sequence is CSVARREPTGELFF. Written as DNA, the CDR3 is TGCAGCGTCGCTCGGAGGGAGCCCACCGGGGAGCTGTTTTTT.

This clone appeared a few times. The genes are TRBV7-2 and TRBJ1-2; possible D gene TRBD1, 5 bases. The CDR3 runs to 14 residues. V was pared by 0 bases and J by 5 bases, with 10 bases between. Germline assignment: CDR1 SGHTA and CDR2 FQGNSA. The CDR3 is CASSLAGGGYGYTF. In DNA form, the CDR3 reads TGTGCCAGCAGCTTAGCGGGTGGGGGTTATGGCTACACCTTC. The entire variable domain, with the rest obtained from reference TRBV7-2 and TRBJ1-2, is as follows: GAGVSQSPSNKVTEKGKDVELRCDPISGHTALYWYRQSLGQGLEFLIYFQGNSAPDKSGLPSDRFSAERTGGSVSTLTIQRTQQEDSAVYLCASSLAGGGYGYTFGSGTRLTVV.

This chain links TRBV29-1 with TRBJ1-2; D unresolved. Germline loops: CDR1 SQVTM, CDR2 ANQGSEA. V was pared by 7 bases and J by 2 bases, with 11 bases between. This CDR3 has 12 amino acids. In nucleotides, the CDR3 is TGCAGCGGATCGACGGGGAACTATGGCTACACCTTC. The encoded protein is CSGSTGNYGYTF.

The chain links TRBV7-9 to TRBJ1-1; 7 nucleotides agree with TRBD1. This CDR3 has 15 residues. With V trimmed by 5 bases and J by 4 bases, 10 bases remained unmatched. CDR1 is SEHNR, CDR2 FQNEAQ, per germline (reference sequence). CDR3 protein: CASSPRTGLVTEAFF. CDR3 coding DNA: TGTGCCAGCAGCCCAAGGACAGGTTTGGTCACTGAAGCTTTCTTT. Together with reference TRBV7-9 and TRBJ1-1, the CDR3 gives the full variable domain: DTGVSQNPRHKITKRGQNVTFRCDPISEHNRLYWYRQTLGQGPEFLTYFQNEAQLEKSRLLSDRFSAERPKGSFSTLEIQRTEQGDSAMYLCASSPRTGLVTEAFFGQGTRLTVV.

This chain connects TRBV27 to TRBJ2-7; the D gene is possibly TRBD2 (5 bases). V lost 3 bases and J 0 bases, leaving 15 bases between the germline ends. Per germline, CDR1 MNHEY and CDR2 SMNVEV (reference sequence). The CDR3 consists of 16 residues. The CDR3 DNA is TGTGCCAGCAGTTTGGTCTCCTTGGGGAGCTCCTACGAGCAGTACTTC. The encoded protein is CASSLVSLGSSYEQYF.

This clone was recorded only once. This chain uses TRBV10-2 with TRBJ1-1; D gene uncertain. The ends were cut back, 6 bases at V and 4 bases at J, with 18 bases in the middle. From germline, CDR1 is WSHSY and CDR2 SAAADI. CDR3 length: 15 residues. CDR3 bases: TGCGCCAGCAGCAACTTCTATGGGGTTGGCACTGAAGCTTTCTTT. Protein sequence: CASSNFYGVGTEAFF.

The chain couples TRBV6-2 or TRBV6-3 to TRBJ2-3; 9 bases are a match to TRBD2. The germline gives CDR1 MNHEY, CDR2 SVGEGT. V lost 6 bases, J lost 4 bases, and 8 bases stayed unmatched. The CDR3 loop spans 15 amino acids. In DNA, the CDR3 is TGTGCCAGCAGCCCCACAGCGGGGGGCGCAGATACGCAGTATTTT. Translation: CASSPTAGGADTQYF.

This clone came up once. Different DNA sequences within this sample yield the same CDR3. V gene TRBV12-3 or TRBV12-4 combines with J gene TRBJ1-1; D perhaps matches TRBD1 (5 bases). CDR3 length: 13 residues. V was cut by 6 bases and J by 1 base, with 9 bases left in between. The CDR3 region has the DNA TGTGCCAGCAGCCTCAGGGAGAACACTGAAGCTTTCTTT. Translating it yields CASSLRENTEAFF.